The 29 T cell receptor beta chains below were found in one sample sequenced in a study of T cells after yellow fever vaccination (dated by TCRdb to about 2019). Preparation of the library involved 5' RACE. Sequencer: Illumina HiSeq 2500. TCRdb handled the public reads itself, with Q25 trimming in fastp and clone calling in MiXCR, and kept productive beta chains. Duplicate CDR3 protein sequences are folded into a single record with the most common DNA and genes. This sample holds hundreds of thousands of distinct CDR3 sequences; about 12% were observed only once. The ten top clones hold 15% of the sample. This sample's treatment or condition label indicates: live attenuated yellow fever vaccine strain. Sequences were derived from PBMCs, sampled on the day of the yellow fever booster vaccination. The receptors here all came from a man aged 30 to 39 who received the YFV17D yellow fever vaccine.

This clonotype was found a few times. This chain connects TRBV7-2 to TRBJ2-7; D remains unclear. Trimming took off 1 base at V and 6 bases at J, with 13 bases between the two ends. Germline assignment: CDR1 SGHTA and CDR2 FQGNSA. The CDR3 has 14 residues. The CDR3 DNA sequence: TGTGCCAGCAGCTTAGGTCTAGAAGGATTCGAGCAGTACTTC. Translation: CASSLGLEGFEQYF. The complete variable domain, with remaining parts taken from reference TRBV7-2 and TRBJ2-7, reads GAGVSQSPSNKVTEKGKDVELRCDPISGHTALYWYRQSLGQGLEFLIYFQGNSAPDKSGLPSDRFSAERTGGSVSTLTIQRTQQEDSAVYLCASSLGLEGFEQYFGPGTRLTVT.

This clonotype was seen a few times. DNA for the CDR3: TGCAGTCCCAACAGTGCGCAAGGCTACACCTTC. As protein: CSPNSAQGYTF. This chain joins TRBV20-1 and TRBJ1-2; D call uncertain. The germline V gene encodes CDR1 DFQATT and CDR2 SNEGSKA (reference sequence). Trimming shortened V by 8 bases and J by 8 bases, and 15 bases separated the two germline ends. CDR3 length: 11 amino acids.

The table lists this clonotype with a few counts. The chain links TRBV24-1 to TRBJ2-1; 10 bases match TRBD2. After removal of 4 bases from V and 7 bases from J, the junction contained 9 bases not matched to a gene. The germline CDR1 and CDR2 sequences are KGHDR and SFDVKD. CDR3 length equals 16 residues. CDR3 sequence reads: CATSDRSGRALNEQFF. As DNA, the CDR3 is TGTGCCACCAGTGACCGCAGCGGGAGGGCCCTGAATGAGCAGTTCTTC.

This sequence joins TRBV12-3 or TRBV12-4 and TRBJ2-7, with D maybe TRBD2 (6 bases). V was shortened by 8 bases and J by 0 bases, with 17 bases between the two germline ends. The CDR3 extends over 15 amino acids. The CDR3 region is CASSKGGISSYEQYF. As DNA, the CDR3 is TGTGCCAGCTCTAAGGGCGGGATTAGCTCCTACGAGCAGTACTTC.

In regard to this clonotype: Its ends do not fully match the called genes, so a read error is possible. The chain recombines TRBV5-1 with TRBJ2-5; 7 bases are a match to TRBD2. CDR1 is SGHRS, CDR2 YFSETQ, per germline. This CDR3 spans 14 amino acids. CDR3 coding DNA: TGCGTCAGCAACCCTGCTAGCGGCCAAGGGGCCCAGTACTTC. It yields the protein CVSNPASGQGAQYF. Combining the CDR3 with reference TRBV5-1 and TRBJ2-5 gives the whole variable domain KAGVTQTPRYLIKTRGQQVTLSCSPISGHRSVSWYQQTPGQGLQFLFEYFSETQRNKGNFPGRFSGRQFSNSRSEMNVSTLELGDSALYLCVSNPASGQGAQYFGPGTRLLVL.

This clonotype showed up just a few times. V gene TRBV18 combines with J gene TRBJ2-3; the match to TRBD2 covers 14 bases. In germline, CDR1 is KGHSH, CDR2 LQKENI. Trimming removed 3 bases from V and 3 bases from J; junction bases left unmatched: 2. This CDR3 is 16 amino acids long. CDR3 sequence reads: CASSPGLAGVTDTQYF. In DNA form, the CDR3 reads TGTGCCAGCTCACCGGGACTAGCGGGAGTTACAGATACGCAGTATTTT.

This clonotype was seen more than once but under ten times. The gene calls are TRBV9 and TRBJ2-7; maybe TRBD1 (5 bases). V was cut by 6 bases and J by 4 bases, with 14 bases left in between. The CDR3 is made up of 13 amino acids. Germline-derived CDR1 and CDR2 are SGDLS and YYNGEE. The CDR3 coding sequence is TGTGCCAGCAACCAAGGGGATCGGTACGAGCAGTACTTC. Protein product: CASNQGDRYEQYF.

This clonotype came up a few times. V and J are TRBV6-1 and TRBJ2-5; the match to TRBD2 covers 7 bases. The CDR3 consists of 13 residues. V lost 6 bases and J lost 7; bases outside the gene matches: 8. Germline assignment: CDR1 MNHNS and CDR2 SASEGT. CDR3 in amino acids: CASSWEGERTQYF. CDR3 in DNA: TGTGCCAGCAGCTGGGAGGGAGAAAGGACCCAGTACTTC.

A note on this clonotype: Sequence at one end of the junction differs from germline and may be a read error. The J gene is TRBJ2-7, the V gene TRBV28, with D unresolved. Germline V lookup: CDR1 MDHEN, CDR2 SYDVKM. CDR3 length: 13 amino acids. CDR3 loop: CASSSPISLTSSF. CDR3 nucleotide sequence: TGTGCCAGCAGCTCCCCTATTTCCCTCACCTCTTCTTTC.

This clonotype was detected a few times. The V gene is TRBV29-1, the J gene TRBJ1-1, with a possible D match to TRBD1 (6 bases). Germline V gene sequence: CDR1 SQVTM, CDR2 ANQGSEA. Trimming cost V 7 bases and J 0 bases, with 9 bases left between them. This CDR3 is built from 12 residues. DNA for the CDR3: TGCAGCGCCGAGGGGGTGAACACTGAAGCTTTCTTT. This encodes CSAEGVNTEAFF.

The chain has TRBV29-1 and TRBJ2-5, with D possibly being TRBD1 (6 bases). Trimming removed 7 bases from V and 1 base from J, with 16 bases in between. This CDR3 is built from 14 residues. CDR1 SQVTM and CDR2 ANQGSEA come from the germline V gene. The CDR3 spells CSAEDSTFQETQYF. Here the CDR3 DNA reads TGCAGCGCTGAGGACAGTACTTTCCAAGAGACCCAGTACTTC.

This clonotype appeared many times. The rearrangement joins TRBV5-1 to TRBJ2-1; the D gene is possibly TRBD1 (6 bases). CDR1 is SGHRS and CDR2 is YFSETQ in the germline V gene. The CDR3 totals 13 residues. Trimming stripped 4 bases from V and 6 bases from J, with 11 bases between. The chain's CDR3 is CASSVQGFNEQFF. The CDR3 coding sequence is TGCGCCAGCAGCGTACAGGGTTTCAATGAGCAGTTCTTC.

V gene TRBV20-1 combines with J gene TRBJ2-5; tentative D call: TRBD1 (5 bases). CDR3 size: 13 residues. V lost 1 base, J lost 0 bases, and 6 bases lay in between. CDR1 and CDR2 (germline): DFQATT, SNEGSKA (reference sequence). The DNA of the CDR3 is TGCAGTGCTAGAGTCAGGGACCAAGAGACCCAGTACTTC. This codes for CSARVRDQETQYF.

The chain uses TRBV15 and TRBJ2-6; D uncertain. Trimming removed 1 base from V and 0 bases from J, with 10 bases in between. Germline V CDR1 and CDR2: LNHNV, YYDKDF (reference sequence). This CDR3 spans 17 amino acids. CDR3 nucleotide sequence: TGTGCCACCAGCAGAGCTGGATACTCCTCTGGGGCCAACGTCCTGACTTTC. It specifies CATSRAGYSSGANVLTF.

The chain has TRBV20-1 and TRBJ2-3; 7 bases match TRBD2. The CDR3 sequence is 15 residues long. Germline lookup yields CDR1 DFQATT and CDR2 SNEGSKA (reference sequence). With 0 bases clipped from V and 2 bases from J, the junction kept 5 bases outside the gene matches. CDR3 sequence: CSARDRGRATDTQYF. In nucleotides, the CDR3 is TGCAGTGCTAGAGATCGAGGGAGGGCCACAGATACGCAGTATTTT.

V gene TRBV20-1 combines with J gene TRBJ2-1; TRBD1 might be the D (6 bases). This CDR3 is 13 amino acids long. Germline V gives CDR1 DFQATT, CDR2 SNEGSKA (reference sequence). This CDR3 is CRVWGRRHNEQFF. The CDR3 DNA reads as TGCAGGGTGTGGGGGCGGAGACACAATGAGCAGTTCTTC.

A few counts support this clonotype. The chain recombines TRBV10-3 with TRBJ2-2, with 7 bases fitting TRBD1. CDR3 length equals 16 residues. Looked up from germline, CDR1 is ENHRY and CDR2 is SYGVKD. The J segment lost 2 bases and the V segment lost 7 bases, leaving 10 bases of the junction unmatched. Here the CDR3 DNA reads TGTGCCATCAAGGTTAAGGACAGGATTAACACCGGGGAGCTGTTTTTT. Translating gives CAIKVKDRINTGELFF.

The J gene is TRBJ2-1, the V gene TRBV7-8; D is ambiguous. Between the trimmed V and J ends, which lost 5 bases and 0 bases, there was a span of 8 bases. The CDR3 consists of 14 residues. Germline CDR1 and CDR2: SGHVS and FQNEAQ. CDR3 nucleotides: TGTGCCAGCAGCAACTCCCGCTCCTACAATGAGCAGTTCTTC. Its protein product is CASSNSRSYNEQFF.

In its sample, this clonotype was seen a few times. The chain employs TRBV4-3 and TRBJ1-4, with 10 bases matching TRBD1. Trimming took 6 bases from V and 7 from J; bases not matched to a gene: 8. The CDR3 sequence is 15 residues long. The V gene's germline CDR1 is LGHNA and CDR2 YSLEER. This CDR3 is CASRGRDRGGEKLFF. The CDR3 coding sequence is TGCGCCAGCAGAGGCCGGGACAGGGGAGGTGAAAAACTGTTTTTT.

The rearrangement links TRBV25-1 to TRBJ2-5; 10 bases agree with TRBD1. V was clipped by 1 base and J by 7 bases; unmatched bases: 6. CDR1 and CDR2 (germline): MGHDK, SYGVNS. The CDR3 consists of 15 residues. The CDR3, as DNA: TGTGCCAGCAGTGAATTGGGGGACAGGGGACGGACCCAGTACTTC. Protein sequence: CASSELGDRGRTQYF.

This clonotype was detected many times. V usage is TRBV6-2 or TRBV6-3 and J usage is TRBJ2-3; 8 nucleotides match TRBD2. Germline loops: CDR1 MNHEY, CDR2 SVGEGT. The CDR3 totals 16 residues. The junction had 9 bases not matched to a gene; V was cut back by 0 bases and J by 7 bases. This chain's CDR3 is CASSYSRLALEHTQYF. DNA for the CDR3: TGTGCCAGCAGTTACTCGAGACTAGCGTTGGAGCATACGCAGTATTTT.

The chain couples TRBV6-1 to TRBJ2-7; D call uncertain. V lost 1 base and J 0 bases, leaving 7 bases between the germline ends. CDR3 size: 14 residues. The V gene's germline CDR1 is MNHNS and CDR2 SASEGT. The CDR3 DNA reads as TGTGCCAGCAGTGAAGTTGCGGACTCCTACGAGCAGTACTTC. The encoded protein is CASSEVADSYEQYF.

The chain has TRBV6-1 and TRBJ2-5; TRBD2 agrees at 8 bases. Germline CDR1 MNHNS, CDR2 SASEGT. The CDR3 covers 17 residues. J lost 1 base, V lost 5 bases, and 12 bases had no gene match. CDR3 coding DNA: TGTGCCAGCAGTCCCCCGACCGGGAGGGCGGGCCAAGAGACCCAGTACTTC. Residues: CASSPPTGRAGQETQYF.

This clonotype was picked up a small number of times. V gene TRBV4-1 combines with J gene TRBJ2-1, with D hard to call. Germline assignment: CDR1 MGHRA and CDR2 YSYEKL. V gave up 5 bases and J gave up 4 bases, with 18 bases separating them. The CDR3 contains 16 residues. The CDR3 DNA follows: TGCGCCAGCAGCTTTCTCGCGAAAGGGTTATACAATGAGCAGTTCTTC. This encodes CASSFLAKGLYNEQFF.

This clonotype was seen at least ten times. This sequence joins TRBV12-3 or TRBV12-4 and TRBJ2-1, with D uncertain. V was pared by 3 bases and J by 0 bases, with 9 bases between. This CDR3 has 15 residues. The CDR3 DNA sequence: TGTGCCAGCAGTTTTGTCCAGTCCTCCTACAATGAGCAGTTCTTC. It encodes CASSFVQSSYNEQFF.

V is TRBV10-3 and J is TRBJ2-1, with 9 bases lining up with TRBD2. V shed 2 bases and J 4 bases; nucleotides not matched to a gene: 3. This CDR3 has 15 residues. CDR1 is ENHRY, CDR2 SYGVKD, per germline. CDR3 bases: TGTGCCATCAGTGAGGAGCGGGAGGCTTACAATGAGCAGTTCTTC. Translation: CAISEEREAYNEQFF.

The rearrangement links TRBV12-3 or TRBV12-4 to TRBJ2-1; 7 bases agree with TRBD2. The CDR3 contains 15 residues. Trimming took 1 base from V and 6 from J; bases not matched to a gene: 6. The CDR3 here is CASSLGGSLGNEQFF. CDR3 in DNA: TGTGCCAGCAGTTTAGGCGGGAGTCTCGGCAATGAGCAGTTCTTC.

The J gene is TRBJ2-2, the V gene TRBV25-1; D is unclear. Germline CDR1 MGHDK, CDR2 SYGVNS. V shed 7 bases and J shed 0 bases, with 6 bases lying between them. There are 13 residues in the CDR3. This CDR3 is CASKRSNTGELFF. CDR3 DNA sequence: TGTGCCAGCAAAAGGTCGAACACCGGGGAGCTGTTTTTT.

This clonotype came up many times. The chain recombines TRBV6-2 or TRBV6-3 with TRBJ1-1; D uncertain. CDR1 MNHEY and CDR2 SVGEGT come from the germline V gene. This CDR3 region has 14 residues. V was clipped by 3 bases and J by 7 bases, with 15 bases between them. The CDR3 region has the DNA TGTGCCAGCAGTTATATCTTAAACGTAGGTGAAGCTTTCTTT. Protein sequence: CASSYILNVGEAFF.